This T cell receptor (beta chain) was recorded in a study of T cells in Graves' hyperthyroidism and ophthalmopathy. With V trimmed by 4 bases and J by 3 bases, 5 bases remained unmatched. Germline V gene lookup returns CDR1 SNHLY and CDR2 FYNNEI. The CDR3 has 14 residues. Note on this clonotype: Its specificity is not known.

Regions amplified from RNA transcripts were the TCR beta CDR3 regions. First-round RT-PCR targeting the TCR CDR3 was performed with the HTBI primer set. TCRdb redid the calling of the multiplex PCR reads with MiXCR, one entry per CDR3 protein. Among a few hundred thousand distinct CDR3 sequences listed, roughly 46% were seen once. Study-level points and caveats: Ophthalmopathy and stable hyperthyroidism were separated by a 13 V-J model.

Absence of ophthalmopathy progression within 18 months defined stable Graves' hyperthyroidism. Sequencing was done on a sample of peripheral blood or thyroid tissue (not recorded which). This sequence joins TRBV2 and TRBJ2-5, with 7 bases identical to TRBD1. The receptor was isolated from a woman aged 18-30 years with Graves' hyperthyroidism. CDR3 in DNA: TGTGCCAGCAGTGGTCCCAGGGGGAAAGAGACCCAGTACTTC. Translated, it gives CASSGPRGKETQYF.